Shown below are 12 T cell receptor beta chains from a single sample sequenced in a study of breast tumors, draining lymph nodes, adjacent tissues. TCRdb reprocessed the multiplex PCR reads with MiXCR, giving one entry per CDR3 protein. This sample yields 150,000 to 200,000 distinct CDR3 sequences, of which more than 25% are seen a single time; over 3.5% belongs to the top ten. Breast cancer patients provided tissue from their axillary draining lymph nodes. The sequenced material came from axillary lymph node tissue. All receptors come from a female donor with breast cancer. Some clones in this sample may be carry-over from other donors' samples.

This clonotype was found many times. The chain is built from TRBV14 and TRBJ1-5, with 7 positions matching TRBD1. The J segment lost 3 bases and the V segment lost 3 bases, leaving 5 bases of the junction unmatched. The germline CDR1 and CDR2 sequences are SGHDN and FVKESK. The CDR3 loop spans 15 amino acids. CDR3 sequence (DNA): TGTGCCAGCAGCCACAGACAGGGATCCAATCAGCCCCAGCATTTT. It specifies CASSHRQGSNQPQHF.

This clonotype was seen ten or more times. The rearrangement uses TRBV15 and TRBJ1-5; unclear D gene. CDR1 is LNHNV, CDR2 YYDKDF, per germline (reference sequence). The CDR3 length is 16 residues. Trimming removed 0 bases at V and 0 bases at J, with 9 bases between. For the CDR3, the DNA is TGTGCCACCAGCAGAGATCCCCAGTATAGCAATCAGCCCCAGCATTTT. Its translation: CATSRDPQYSNQPQHF.

At least ten counts were recorded for this clonotype. This chain connects TRBV14 to TRBJ2-1; D might be TRBD2 (6 bases). The CDR3 loop spans 14 amino acids. V was trimmed by 3 bases and J by 4 bases, leaving 10 bases between them. Germline values: CDR1 SGHDN, CDR2 FVKESK. As DNA, the CDR3 is TGTGCCAGCAGCCATTTTAGCGGTTACAATGAGCAGTTCTTC. It is translated as CASSHFSGYNEQFF. Variable domain in full (rest from reference TRBV14 and TRBJ2-1): EAGVTQFPSHSVIEKGQTVTLRCDPISGHDNLYWYRRVMGKEIKFLLHFVKESKQDESGMPNNRFLAERTGGTYSTLKVQPAELEDSGVYFCASSHFSGYNEQFFGPGTRLTVL.

This clonotype has at least ten counts. This rearrangement joins TRBV6-6 to TRBJ2-5; D is tentatively TRBD1 or TRBD2 (6 bases each). Deletions cut 6 bases from V and 4 bases from J, with 18 bases between. Germline CDR1 reads MNHNY; CDR2 reads SVGAGI (reference sequence). The CDR3 length is 15 residues. In nucleotides, the CDR3 is TGTGCCAGCAGGCCGCGAGGGGGAGGAGGAGAGACCCAGTACTTC. The encoded protein is CASRPRGGGGETQYF.

In its sample, this clonotype was seen many times. The chain is built from TRBV7-6 and TRBJ2-7; 8 nucleotides agree with TRBD1. Germline V gives CDR1 SGHVS, CDR2 FNYEAQ. V dropped 5 bases and J dropped 6; count of bases not matched to a gene: 3. The CDR3 consists of 12 residues. The CDR3 DNA follows: TGTGCCAGCAGCCGGACAGGGCTCGAGCAGTACTTC. Its protein product is CASSRTGLEQYF. The full variable domain, rest sourced from reference TRBV7-6 and TRBJ2-7, is GAGVSQSPRYKVTKRGQDVALRCDPISGHVSLYWYRQALGQGPEFLTYFNYEAQQDKSGLPNDRFSAERPEGSISTLTIQRTEQRDSAMYRCASSRTGLEQYFGPGTRLTVT.

The V and J genes are TRBV5-8 and TRBJ1-1; TRBD1 matches at 7 bases. Germline CDR1 reads SGHTS; CDR2 reads YDEGEE. Unmatched junction bases numbered 9, after V lost 3 bases and J lost 7 bases. This CDR3 contains 14 residues. CDR3 DNA sequence: TGTGCCAGCAGCTCACCAGGGGGACCCTTTGAAGCTTTCTTT. Protein: CASSSPGGPFEAFF.

J is TRBJ2-3 and V is TRBV29-1; D gene uncertain. Trimming left V 7 bases short and J 0 bases short, with 11 bases between. CDR1 is SQVTM and CDR2 is ANQGSEA in the germline V gene. The CDR3 loop spans 13 amino acids. CDR3 in amino acids: CSGQAVSTDTQYF. The CDR3 DNA reads TGCAGCGGCCAGGCTGTGAGCACAGATACGCAGTATTTT.

This clonotype was observed many times. This rearrangement joins TRBV19 to TRBJ1-3; no clear D. The CDR3 is 11 amino acids. Germline lookup yields CDR1 LNHDA and CDR2 SQIVND (reference sequence). V lost 7 bases and J 6 bases, leaving 7 bases between the germline ends. For the CDR3, the DNA is TGTGCCAGTACCCAGGCAAACACCATATATTTT. Translating it yields CASTQANTIYF.

There are many counts of this clonotype. This rearrangement joins TRBV20-1 to TRBJ2-1; a possible D gene is TRBD2 (6 bases). V was trimmed by 0 bases and J by 2 bases, leaving 11 bases between them. Germline CDR1 and CDR2: DFQATT and SNEGSKA (reference sequence). This CDR3 has 15 amino acids. CDR3 residues: CSARDRREPYNEQFF. The CDR3 nucleotides read TGCAGTGCTAGAGATCGCCGGGAGCCCTACAATGAGCAGTTCTTC.

The table lists this clonotype with many counts. This sequence joins TRBV5-1 and TRBJ2-3; a possible D gene is TRBD2 (5 bases). The CDR3 loop spans 14 amino acids. V lost 2 bases and J lost 2, with 9 bases in between. Germline lookup yields CDR1 SGHRS and CDR2 YFSETQ. The DNA of the CDR3 is TGCGCCAGCAGCTTCCGGACTTCCACAGATACGCAGTATTTT. Amino acids: CASSFRTSTDTQYF.

This clonotype was recorded at least ten times. The chain employs TRBV5-1 and TRBJ2-3, with 7 bases matching TRBD1. J lost 2 bases, V lost 4 bases, and 7 bases had no gene match. The CDR3 covers 15 residues. Germline V CDR1 and CDR2: SGHRS, YFSETQ. The CDR3 DNA is TGCGCCAGCAGCGTCGGGGACAGACTCACAGATACGCAGTATTTT. As protein: CASSVGDRLTDTQYF. Looking up the rest from reference TRBV5-1 and TRBJ2-3 gives the full variable domain: KAGVTQTPRYLIKTRGQQVTLSCSPISGHRSVSWYQQTPGQGLQFLFEYFSETQRNKGNFPGRFSGRQFSNSRSEMNVSTLELGDSALYLCASSVGDRLTDTQYFGPGTRLTVL.

The chain recombines TRBV6-7 with TRBJ1-4; D possibly corresponds to TRBD1 (6 bases). TRBV6-7 qualifies as an ORF whose function is uncertain. The CDR3 loop spans 15 amino acids. The germline V and J ends were trimmed by 4 bases and 4 bases, with 13 bases remaining between them. CDR3: CASSFPGGGNEKLFF. The CDR3 bases are TGTGCCAGCAGTTTCCCCGGGGGCGGTAATGAAAAACTGTTTTTT.